These 13 T cell receptor beta chains were all obtained from the same sample, sequenced in a study of control samples from healthy donors and cancer patients. Measured with immunoSEQ multiplex PCR; TCRdb has only the in-frame clones, and not every one. In the table there are some 120,000 clones, roughly 90% of which are singletons. The sample was blood. These receptors were taken from a man aged 18-30 years in good health.

This clone was detected a few times. Additional DNA sequences in this sample encode the identical CDR3. This chain uses TRBV27 with TRBJ1-5, with D hard to call. Germline V gives CDR1 MNHEY, CDR2 SMNVEV (reference sequence). V lost 0 bases and J 2 bases, leaving 8 bases between the germline ends. The CDR3 is 15 amino acids. CDR3 DNA: TGTGCCAGCAGTTTATCCTGGTCGGGCAATCAGCCCCAGCATTTT. Its translation is CASSLSWSGNQPQHF.

This chain links TRBV3-1 (or the pseudogene TRBV3-2) with TRBJ2-1, with TRBD2 identical over 9 bases. The length of the CDR3 is 16 residues. With 0 bases clipped from V and 15 bases from J, the junction kept 15 bases outside the gene matches. The germline gives CDR1 LGHDT, CDR2 YNNKEL (reference sequence). CDR3 coding DNA: TGTGCCAGCAGCCAAGATACGGGACTAGCCCTCCGGGCGCTGTTCTTC. Protein product: CASSQDTGLALRALFF.

The V and J genes are TRBV18 and TRBJ2-1; 7 positions match TRBD1. CDR1 and CDR2 (germline): KGHSH, LQKENI. This CDR3 contains 15 residues. The V segment lost 3 bases and the J segment 6 bases; nucleotides outside the gene matches: 8. The CDR3 reads CASSPQATGSNEQFF. Here the CDR3 DNA reads TGTGCCAGCTCACCGCAGGCGACAGGGTCCAATGAGCAGTTCTTC.

The rearrangement uses TRBV6-5 and TRBJ2-3; 8 bases are a match to TRBD1. This CDR3 contains 16 residues. The V gene end was trimmed by 0 bases and the J gene end by 3 bases; junction bases not matched to a gene: 5. CDR1 and CDR2 from the germline V gene are MNHEY and SVGAGI. This chain's CDR3 is CASSYSGQGATDTQYF. The CDR3 DNA reads as TGTGCCAGCAGTTACTCAGGCCAGGGGGCTACAGATACGCAGTATTTT.

The chain uses TRBV6-1 and TRBJ1-3; D may be TRBD1 (5 bases). Trimming stripped 2 bases from V and 4 bases from J, with 12 bases between. The germline CDR1 and CDR2 sequences are MNHNS and SASEGT. There are 15 residues in the CDR3. Here the CDR3 DNA reads TGTGCCAGCAGTGAATTGGGGGTAGGAGGAAACACCATATATTTT. This translates into CASSELGVGGNTIYF.

This clone was picked up one time. The chain is built from TRBV7-9 and TRBJ2-3; 7 bases align to TRBD1. V was clipped by 5 bases and J by 6 bases; unmatched bases: 2. There are 12 residues in the CDR3. Germline V gene data show CDR1 as SEHNR and CDR2 as FQNEAQ (reference sequence). CDR3 protein: CASSKQGDTQYF. The CDR3 nucleotides read TGTGCCAGCAGCAAACAGGGGGATACGCAGTATTTT. The entire variable domain, with the rest obtained from reference TRBV7-9 and TRBJ2-3, is as follows: DTGVSQNPRHKITKRGQNVTFRCDPISEHNRLYWYRQTLGQGPEFLTYFQNEAQLEKSRLLSDRFSAERPKGSFSTLEIQRTEQGDSAMYLCASSKQGDTQYFGPGTRLTVL.

CDR3 DNA sequence: TGTGCCAGTAGTATAGACAGGTATAGCAATCAGCCCCAGCATTTT. This codes for CASSIDRYSNQPQHF. The chain is built from TRBV19 and TRBJ1-5; D is uncertain. CDR1 is LNHDA and CDR2 is SQIVND in the germline V gene (reference sequence). The CDR3 has 15 residues. The germline V and J ends were trimmed by 0 bases and 0 bases, with 6 bases remaining between them.

The chain recombines TRBV27 with TRBJ1-2, with 10 bases aligning to TRBD1. The trim removed 3 bases at V and 6 bases at J, leaving 4 bases unmatched. Germline lookup yields CDR1 MNHEY and CDR2 SMNVEV (reference sequence). The CDR3 contains 14 residues. The CDR3 DNA is TGTGCCAGCAGTTTGACAGGGGGCGCGGATGGCTACACCTTC. Amino acid sequence: CASSLTGGADGYTF.

This clone occurred once. This chain connects TRBV6-2 or TRBV6-3 to TRBJ2-3; D gene unclear. The CDR3 is 12 residues long. With 6 bases removed from V and 6 bases from J, the gap between germline ends came to 10 bases. Germline assignment: CDR1 MNHEY and CDR2 SVGEGT. CDR3 sequence (DNA): TGTGCCAGCAGCCCCCTTATTGATACGCAGTATTTT. Amino acids: CASSPLIDTQYF.

Turning to this clone: One junction end disagrees with the germline gene, perhaps due to a read error. The V and J genes are TRBV3-1 (or the pseudogene TRBV3-2) and TRBJ2-7; a weak D match, TRBD2 (6 bases). In germline, CDR1 is LGHDT, CDR2 YNNKEL (reference sequence). This CDR3 spans 12 amino acids. The CDR3 loop reads CASSGGSAPLGF. In DNA, the CDR3 is TGTGCCAGCAGCGGGGGGTCCGCCCCCCTGGGCTTC.

This chain uses TRBV6-6 with TRBJ2-7; 13 bases line up with TRBD2. The CDR3 runs to 16 residues. CDR1 is MNHNY, CDR2 SVGAGI, per germline (reference sequence). V shed 5 bases and J 4 bases; nucleotides not matched to a gene: 8. In DNA form, the CDR3 reads TGTGCCAGCAGTCCCGGACTAGCGGGAGCCAAGTACGAGCAGTACGTC. It codes for CASSPGLAGAKYEQYV.

V is TRBV28 and J is TRBJ2-2; no reliable D call. V was trimmed by 4 bases and J by 5 bases, leaving 5 bases between them. Germline CDR1 reads MDHEN; CDR2 reads SYDVKM. The CDR3 has 12 amino acids. This CDR3 reads CASSSWTGELFF. CDR3 nucleotides: TGTGCCAGCAGTTCATGGACCGGGGAGCTGTTTTTT.

The chain links TRBV11-2 to TRBJ2-5; D is perhaps TRBD2 (5 bases). Trimming pared 5 bases from V and 5 bases from J, leaving 9 bases between. The CDR3 extends over 12 amino acids. CDR1 is SGHAT and CDR2 is FQNNGV in the germline V gene. DNA for the CDR3: TGTGCCAGCAGCCCAACGGGGGAGACCCAGTACTTC. It codes for CASSPTGETQYF.